This T cell receptor (beta chain) comes out of a study of CD8+ T cells in alopecia areata. Across the whole study: Those patients who were treated received oral tofacitinib, which was given at 5 to 10 mg twice daily for moderate-to-severe alopecia areata.

Germline V gives CDR1 SQVTM, CDR2 ANQGSEA. V gave up 4 bases and J gave up 3 bases, with 6 bases separating them. The CDR3 has 12 residues. As for treatment: oral pan-JAK inhibitor, 5-10 mg twice daily. Those with alopecia areata gave lesional scalp punch biopsies and peripheral blood. RNA was extracted and reverse transcribed into cDNA as the sequencing template. The protocol was immunoSEQ multiplex PCR, while the TCRdb copy is restricted to in-frame clones and leaves out a portion. The repertoire holds 110,000 or so clones, with approximately 55% as singletons. The study's findings and limits: Whereas mice showed it more clearly, TCR sharing across patients was murkier, possibly because of HLA. Whether baseline CD8+ expansion is linked to response remains uncertain, given a single nonresponder.

A word on this clone: No antigen is known for it.

The origin of this receptor is a human donor with alopecia areata. J is TRBJ2-2 and V is TRBV29-1; D gene unclear. The material sequenced was CD4+ T cells sorted from blood, taken at week 24, from a patient treated with tofacitinib. The CDR3 coding sequence is TGCAGCGTTGGACGAGACACCGGGGAGCTGTTTTTT. This codes for CSVGRDTGELFF.